Below, one T cell receptor (beta chain) is given with its context. This sample stems from a study of blood T cell repertoires in COVID-19. TCRdb's table, derived via immunoSEQ multiplex PCR, lists solely in-frame clones and lacks some. The profile covers about 350,000 clones, with around 91% appearing a single time and about 3.5% taken by the ten largest. J gave up 3 bases and V 4 bases, and 11 bases lay outside the gene matches. Germline loops: CDR1 LGHDT, CDR2 YNNKEL (reference sequence). The CDR3 totals 17 residues. This chain links TRBV3-1 (or the pseudogene TRBV3-2) with TRBJ2-2, with 7 bases identical to TRBD1. The source is a woman aged 18-35 years who had recovered from COVID-19. Specimen: peripheral blood. DNA of the CDR3: TGTGCCAGCAGCCGAAGGAATACAGGGGTTTACACCGGGGAGCTGTTTTTT. Amino acids: CASSRRNTGVYTGELFF.